These 17 T cell receptor beta chains were sequenced from one sample in a study of blood T cell repertoires in COVID-19. Clones were read by immunoSEQ multiplex PCR, and TCRdb kept only the in-frame ones, dropping some. The sample records fewer than 450,000 clones, more than 75% being singletons. Sequencing was performed on PBMCs or T cells enriched from blood (not recorded which). The receptors derive from a woman aged 18-29 years who had recovered from COVID-19.

The chain joins TRBV6-5 to TRBJ1-3; D unresolved. Germline CDR1 and CDR2: MNHEY and SVGAGI. Trimming pared 2 bases from V and 4 bases from J, leaving 15 bases between. The CDR3 totals 16 residues. The CDR3 region is CASSYGLDATGNTIYF. CDR3 sequence (DNA): TGTGCCAGCAGTTACGGTCTAGATGCCACAGGAAACACCATATATTTT.

The V and J genes are TRBV28 and TRBJ1-3; D possibly corresponds to TRBD1 (5 bases). The CDR3 length is 14 residues. From germline, CDR1 is MDHEN and CDR2 SYDVKM. The ends were cut back, 3 bases at V and 11 bases at J, with 17 bases in the middle. The CDR3 nucleotides read TGTGCCAGCAGTTTTTTTGCCAGGGAAGTTGCCATATATTTT. It specifies CASSFFAREVAIYF.

The J gene is TRBJ2-5, the V gene TRBV3-1 (or the pseudogene TRBV3-2), with 10 bases lining up with TRBD1. Trimming at V came to 7 bases and at J to 5 bases, leaving 7 bases not matched to a gene. Germline V gene data show CDR1 as LGHDT and CDR2 as YNNKEL (reference sequence). This CDR3 contains 14 residues. The CDR3 sequence: CASTWTGGDETQYF. As DNA, the CDR3 is TGTGCCAGCACCTGGACAGGGGGAGACGAGACCCAGTACTTC.

The chain recombines TRBV7-2 with TRBJ2-2; the match to TRBD2 covers 8 bases. There are 17 residues in the CDR3. Trimming took 5 bases from V and 5 from J; bases not matched to a gene: 13. Germline assignment: CDR1 SGHTA and CDR2 FQGNSA. This CDR3 reads CASSPLRGGLKTGELFF. Written as DNA, the CDR3 is TGTGCCAGCAGCCCCCTGCGCGGGGGGTTGAAAACCGGGGAGCTGTTTTTT. The whole variable domain, remainder taken from reference TRBV7-2 and TRBJ2-2, is GAGVSQSPSNKVTEKGKDVELRCDPISGHTALYWYRQSLGQGLEFLIYFQGNSAPDKSGLPSDRFSAERTGGSVSTLTIQRTQQEDSAVYLCASSPLRGGLKTGELFFGEGSRLTVL.

The rearrangement links TRBV6-5 to TRBJ1-5, with D perhaps matching TRBD1 (5 bases). The CDR3 consists of 15 residues. V shed 2 bases and J shed 1 base, with 9 bases lying between them. Germline-derived CDR1 and CDR2 are MNHEY and SVGAGI. The CDR3 region has the DNA TGTGCCAGCAGTTACGGGGCGGGAAGCAATCAGCCCCAGCATTTT. Protein product: CASSYGAGSNQPQHF.

The rearrangement uses TRBV7-2 and TRBJ1-1, with D maybe TRBD1 (6 bases). Looked up from germline, CDR1 is SGHTA and CDR2 is FQGNSA. The CDR3 has 18 residues. Trimming cost V 0 bases and J 5 bases, with 22 bases left between them. The CDR3 sequence is CASSLALITHRDRTEAFF. The CDR3 bases are TGTGCCAGCAGCTTAGCGCTCATCACTCACAGGGATCGGACTGAAGCTTTCTTT.

V is TRBV14 and J is TRBJ1-2; D remains unclear. Trimming left V 4 bases short and J 6 bases short, with 18 bases between. CDR1 and CDR2 (germline): SGHDN, FVKESK. CDR3 length: 15 amino acids. The CDR3 coding sequence is TGTGCCAGCAGCCCCAGTGTGGAGTATGACCATGGCTACACCTTC. Amino acids: CASSPSVEYDHGYTF. The full variable domain, in which reference TRBV14 and TRBJ1-2 provide the parts outside the CDR3, is EAGVTQFPSHSVIEKGQTVTLRCDPISGHDNLYWYRRVMGKEIKFLLHFVKESKQDESGMPNNRFLAERTGGTYSTLKVQPAELEDSGVYFCASSPSVEYDHGYTFGSGTRLTVV.

V gene TRBV6-5 combines with J gene TRBJ2-5; no definite D call. Trimming cost V 8 bases and J 4 bases, with 8 bases left between them. Germline assignment: CDR1 MNHEY and CDR2 SVGAGI. The CDR3 has 11 amino acids. In DNA, the CDR3 is TGTGCCAGCGCGCTGAGAGAGACCCAGTACTTC. This codes for CASALRETQYF.

The rearrangement uses TRBV12-3 or TRBV12-4 and TRBJ1-2; 7 bases agree with TRBD1. The CDR3 consists of 13 residues. V trimming: 6 bases; J trimming: 6 bases; junction bases outside the gene matches: 7. CDR3 nucleotides: TGTGCCAGCAGGTCGACAGGGACGGATGGCTACACCTTC. Amino acids: CASRSTGTDGYTF.

This sequence joins TRBV9 and TRBJ1-1; D might be TRBD1 (5 bases). V dropped 4 bases and J dropped 5 bases, with 12 bases sitting between them. Germline CDR1 SGDLS, CDR2 YYNGEE. The CDR3 loop spans 13 amino acids. The CDR3 sequence: CASSQGSRTEAFF. DNA of the CDR3: TGTGCCAGCAGCCAGGGATCGCGGACTGAAGCTTTCTTT.

The chain's CDR3 is CASSHPRRGGNNEQFF. DNA of the CDR3: TGTGCCAGCAGCCACCCTAGGCGGGGTGGAAACAATGAGCAGTTCTTC. V is TRBV3-1 (or the pseudogene TRBV3-2) and J is TRBJ2-1, with TRBD2 as a possible D gene (6 bases). Deletions cut 3 bases from V and 5 bases from J, with 17 bases between. Germline CDR1 LGHDT, CDR2 YNNKEL (reference sequence). CDR3 length: 16 residues.

The count of this clone is one. The chain joins TRBV6-6 to TRBJ1-1; the D is unclear. The CDR3 runs to 21 residues. Germline CDR1 is MNHNY and CDR2 is SVGAGI (reference sequence). The V end lost 6 bases, the J end lost 3 bases, and 35 bases lay between the germline ends. This CDR3 reads CASSFRPVSARSRTIDTEAFF. In nucleotides, the CDR3 is TGTGCCAGCAGCTTCCGCCCGGTCTCGGCCCGGAGCCGAACAATAGACACTGAAGCTTTCTTT.

The chain has TRBV28 and TRBJ1-2; 8 nucleotides match TRBD1. The length of the CDR3 is 13 residues. Germline CDR1 MDHEN, CDR2 SYDVKM. V trimming: 5 bases; J trimming: 7 bases; junction bases outside the gene matches: 6. The CDR3 spells CASSVQGALGYTF. In DNA form, the CDR3 reads TGTGCCAGCAGTGTTCAGGGGGCGCTTGGCTACACCTTC.

V usage is TRBV3-1 (or the pseudogene TRBV3-2) and J usage is TRBJ1-1; tentative D call: TRBD1 (5 bases). Germline assignment: CDR1 LGHDT and CDR2 YNNKEL (reference sequence). Between the trimmed V and J ends, which lost 5 bases and 4 bases, there was a span of 17 bases. The CDR3 length is 15 residues. For the CDR3, the DNA is TGTGCCAGCAGCGGAACCTGGGGGGTTATCACTGAAGCTTTCTTT. Translated, it gives CASSGTWGVITEAFF.

The chain has TRBV5-5 and TRBJ2-7; the D is unclear. CDR3 length equals 13 residues. The germline V gene encodes CDR1 SGHKS and CDR2 YYEKEE (reference sequence). V was clipped by 2 bases and J by 5 bases, with 11 bases between them. In nucleotides, the CDR3 is TGTGCCAGCAGCTTACAGCCCGGCCACGAGCAGTACTTC. Amino acids: CASSLQPGHEQYF.

This clone was counted between two and nine times. The chain employs TRBV19 and TRBJ1-2; the match to TRBD1 covers 8 bases. V trimming: 2 bases; J trimming: 4 bases; junction bases outside the gene matches: 9. The CDR3 runs 16 residues. Germline-derived CDR1 and CDR2 are LNHDA and SQIVND (reference sequence). For the CDR3, the DNA is TGTGCCAGTAGTATAAAGGGACAGGTGTCAGTCTATGGCTACACCTTC. It encodes CASSIKGQVSVYGYTF.

This clone appeared once. The rearrangement joins TRBV14 to TRBJ2-5; 7 nucleotides agree with TRBD1. Germline CDR1 reads SGHDN; CDR2 reads FVKESK. With 0 bases clipped from V and 3 bases from J, the junction kept 7 bases outside the gene matches. This CDR3 has 16 amino acids. This CDR3 reads CASSQDFWQGEETQYF. CDR3 coding DNA: TGTGCCAGCAGCCAAGATTTTTGGCAGGGGGAAGAGACCCAGTACTTC.